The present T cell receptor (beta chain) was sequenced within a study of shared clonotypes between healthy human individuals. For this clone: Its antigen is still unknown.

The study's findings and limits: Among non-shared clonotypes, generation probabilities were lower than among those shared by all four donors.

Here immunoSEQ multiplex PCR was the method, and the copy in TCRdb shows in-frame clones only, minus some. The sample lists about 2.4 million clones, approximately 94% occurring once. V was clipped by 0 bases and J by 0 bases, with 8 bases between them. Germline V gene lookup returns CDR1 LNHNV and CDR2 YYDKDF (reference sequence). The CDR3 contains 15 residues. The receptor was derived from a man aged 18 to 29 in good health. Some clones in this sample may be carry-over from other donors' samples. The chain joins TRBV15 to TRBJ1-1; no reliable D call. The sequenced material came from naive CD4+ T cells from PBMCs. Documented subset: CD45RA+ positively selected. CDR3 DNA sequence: TGTGCCACCAGCAGAGATCTCGGGGTGAACACTGAAGCTTTCTTT. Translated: CATSRDLGVNTEAFF.